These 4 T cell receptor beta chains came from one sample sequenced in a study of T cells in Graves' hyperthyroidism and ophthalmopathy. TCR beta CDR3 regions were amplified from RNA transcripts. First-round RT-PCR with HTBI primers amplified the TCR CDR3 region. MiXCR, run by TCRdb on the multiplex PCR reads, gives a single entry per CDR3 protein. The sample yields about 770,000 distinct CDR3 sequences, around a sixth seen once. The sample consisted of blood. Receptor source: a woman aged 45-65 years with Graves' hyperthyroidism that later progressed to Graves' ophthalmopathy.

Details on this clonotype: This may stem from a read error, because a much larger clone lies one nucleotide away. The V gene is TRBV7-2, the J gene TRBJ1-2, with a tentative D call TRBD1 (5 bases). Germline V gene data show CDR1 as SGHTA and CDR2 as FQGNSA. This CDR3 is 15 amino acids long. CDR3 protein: CAGSPSGQRNYGYTF. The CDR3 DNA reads TGTGCCGGCAGCCCCTCGGGGCAGCGAAACTATGGCTACACCTTC. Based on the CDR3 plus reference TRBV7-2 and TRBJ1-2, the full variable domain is GAGVSQSPSNKVTEKGKDVELRCDPISGHTALYWYRQSLGQGLEFLIYFQGNSAPDKSGLPSDRFSAERTGGSVSTLTIQRTQQEDSAVYLCAGSPSGQRNYGYTFGSGTRLTVV.

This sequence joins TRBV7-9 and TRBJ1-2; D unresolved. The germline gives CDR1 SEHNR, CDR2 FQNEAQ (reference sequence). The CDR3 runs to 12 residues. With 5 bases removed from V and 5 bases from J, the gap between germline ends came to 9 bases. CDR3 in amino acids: CASSIGWYGYTF. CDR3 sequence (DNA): TGTGCCAGCAGCATCGGTTGGTATGGCTACACCTTC.

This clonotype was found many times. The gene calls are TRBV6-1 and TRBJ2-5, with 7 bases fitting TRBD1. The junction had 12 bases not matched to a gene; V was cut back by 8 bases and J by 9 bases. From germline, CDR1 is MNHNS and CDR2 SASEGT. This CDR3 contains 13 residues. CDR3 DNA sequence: TGTGCCAGCGGCAACAGGGGTCGGACGTCCCAGTACTTC. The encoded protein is CASGNRGRTSQYF.

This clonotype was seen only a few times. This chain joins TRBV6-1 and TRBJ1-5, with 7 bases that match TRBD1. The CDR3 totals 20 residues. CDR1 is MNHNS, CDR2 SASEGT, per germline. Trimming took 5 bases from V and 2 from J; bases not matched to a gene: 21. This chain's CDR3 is CASSPSFAEGGIYGNQPQHF. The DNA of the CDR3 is TGTGCCAGCAGTCCTTCGTTTGCGGAAGGGGGCATATATGGCAATCAGCCCCAGCATTTT.